This is a list of T cell receptor beta chains from one sample in a study of long-term antiretroviral therapy in people with HIV. Clones were sequenced by immunoSEQ multiplex PCR, and TCRdb holds only the in-frame ones, with some missing. The sample yields 25,000 to 40,000 clones, 87% seen once. The sequenced sample was unsorted PBMCs, obtained 1.1 years after starting antiretroviral therapy. These receptors all come from a young man with HIV. Each CDR3 is given with its conserved first and last residue. The order of the fields is V gene, D gene, CDR3 length, J gene, clone size, CDR3 DNA, CDR3 protein. A D gene is named only where the DNA matches it firmly. Not every row has a clone size; where given, it reads once, few, many or a size class.

>TRBV6-5|-|15|TRBJ2-7|-
TGTGCCAGCAGTTCCTTTAATGGGAGAGGCTACGAGCAGTACTTC
CASSSFNGRGYEQYF
>TRBV6-5|TRBD1|15|TRBJ1-1|-
TGTGCCAGCAGTTACGCGGCAGGGGGGAACACTGAAGCTTTCTTT
CASSYAAGGNTEAFF
>TRBV19|-|13|TRBJ2-7|-
TGTGCCAGTAGTAAGTGGCAGGCGGACGAGCAGTACTTC
CASSKWQADEQYF
>TRBV7-2|-|12|TRBJ1-2|few
TGTGCCAGCAGATCCGGGACTGGTGGGTACACCTTC
CASRSGTGGYTF
>TRBV11-2|-|14|TRBJ1-1|-
TGTGCCAGCAGCTTAGGCAGGGTGAACACTGAAGCTTTCTTT
CASSLGRVNTEAFF
>TRBV20-1|-|11|TRBJ1-1|-
TGCAGTGCGGGGGACGGCTGGGGGGCTTTCTTT
CSAGDGWGAFF
>TRBV30|-|13|TRBJ2-2|-
TGTGCCTGGAGTACCCTAGCCTTCGGGGAGCTGTTTTTT
CAWSTLAFGELFF
>TRBV30|TRBD2|17|TRBJ2-1|-
TGTGCCTTCCAGGGACTAGCGGATTCCTGGGGGTACAATGAGCAGTTCTTC
CAFQGLADSWGYNEQFF
>TRBV2|-|17|TRBJ1-2|-
TGTGCCAGCAGTGTTCCTTCGACGGGGAGGGTAAACTATGGCTACACCTTC
CASSVPSTGRVNYGYTF
>TRBV14|-|12|TRBJ2-3|medium-sized
TGTGCCAGCAGCCTCAACAGGGATACGCAGTATTTT
CASSLNRDTQYF